The clone carrying this T cell receptor beta chain appeared once. Its antigen remains unidentified. Given a much more abundant clone one base away, this may be a read error. The record originates from a study of T cells in Graves' hyperthyroidism and ophthalmopathy. Study observations and caveats: Most thyroid clonotypes expanded above 0.001 appeared in blood too.

TCR beta CDR3 regions were amplified from RNA transcripts. Carried out on the TCR CDR3, a first-round RT-PCR used the HTBI primer set. TCRdb processed the multiplex PCR reads anew with MiXCR; each CDR3 protein has one entry. The sample yields 480,000 or so distinct CDR3 sequences, around an eighth seen once. Sequencing was performed on blood. The TCR sequence derives from a woman younger than 35 with Graves' hyperthyroidism.

CDR3 sequence (DNA): TGTGCCAGCAGCTTAGAGGGACTAGGCGATGAGCAGTTCTTC. Its protein product is CASSLEGLGDEQFF. The rearrangement uses TRBV11-3 and TRBJ2-1, with TRBD2 matching 8 bases. The length of the CDR3 is 14 residues. CDR1 is SGHNT, CDR2 YENEEA, per germline. J lost 8 bases, V lost 0 bases, and 3 bases had no gene match. The variable domain in full, with the rest retrieved from reference TRBV11-3 and TRBJ2-1, is EAGVVQSPRYKIIEKKQPVAFWCNPISGHNTLYWYLQNLGQGPELLIRYENEEAVDDSQLPKDRFSAERLKGVDSTLKIQPAELGDSAVYLCASSLEGLGDEQFFGPGTRLTVL.